The source of this TCR beta chain is a study of blood T cell repertoires in COVID-19. In the study overall: Sample material is recorded as cDNA or gDNA derived from T cells, B-cell-depleted T cells, or PBMCs.

TCRdb's table, derived via immunoSEQ multiplex PCR, lists solely in-frame clones and lacks some. The table lists about 210,000 clones, roughly nine tenths of them singletons, with approximately 0.69% in the top ten. The V gene's germline CDR1 is LNHNV and CDR2 YYDKDF (reference sequence). The CDR3 runs 13 residues. Trimming pared 2 bases from V and 7 bases from J, leaving 8 bases between. This chain links TRBV15 with TRBJ1-4; D gene uncertain. The TCR sequence derives from a man aged 35-49 years with acute or convalescent COVID-19. Sequences were obtained from peripheral blood. The DNA for the CDR3 is TGTGCCACCAGCAGAATCCGAGGTGAAAAACTGTTTTTT. Translated, it gives CATSRIRGEKLFF. Variable domain in full (rest from reference TRBV15 and TRBJ1-4): DAMVIQNPRYQVTQFGKPVTLSCSQTLNHNVMYWYQQKSSQAPKLLFHYYDKDFNNEADTPDNFQSRRPNTSFCFLDIRSPGLGDTAMYLCATSRIRGEKLFFGSGTQLSVL.